The 27 T cell receptor beta chains below all came from one sample that was sequenced in a study of OX40 agonist ivuxolimab in advanced cancers. Clones were read by immunoSEQ multiplex PCR, and TCRdb kept only the in-frame ones, dropping some. This table has tens of thousands of clones, 65% to 90% appearing once. Sequencing was performed on CD4+ or CD8+ T cells sorted from blood, taken in a trial of the OX40 agonist ivuxolimab. These receptors came from an adult with an advanced solid tumor such as melanoma, head and neck, liver or kidney cancer.

The chain recombines TRBV18 with TRBJ2-7; D assignment may be TRBD1 or TRBD2 (5 bases each). The CDR3 covers 16 residues. V lost 3 bases, J lost 2 bases, and 17 bases lay in between. Germline CDR1 KGHSH, CDR2 LQKENI. CDR3 loop: CASSPPPGPEPYEQYF. The CDR3 DNA sequence: TGTGCCAGCTCACCCCCTCCGGGGCCTGAACCCTACGAGCAGTACTTC. Full variable domain (rest looked up from reference TRBV18 and TRBJ2-7): NAGVMQNPRHLVRRRGQEARLRCSPMKGHSHVYWYRQLPEEGLKFMVYLQKENIIDESGMPKERFSAEFPKEGPSILRIQQVVRGDSAAYFCASSPPPGPEPYEQYFGPGTRLTVT.

The genes are TRBV1 and TRBJ1-1. TRBV1 is flagged as a pseudogene. The CDR3 consists of 14 residues. CDR3 sequence: CTSSQLRKNTEAFF. CDR3 bases: TGCACCAGCAGCCAACTACGGAAGAACACTGAAGCTTTCTTT.

Only one count was recorded for this clone. This chain links TRBV6-5 with TRBJ2-7; 8 bases match TRBD1. V trimming: 2 bases; J trimming: 6 bases; junction bases outside the gene matches: 3. Per the germline V gene, CDR1 is MNHEY and CDR2 is SVGAGI. This CDR3 contains 13 residues. The CDR3 sequence is CASSYTGGFEQYF. The CDR3 region has the DNA TGTGCCAGCAGTTACACAGGGGGTTTCGAGCAGTACTTC.

This chain connects TRBV28 to TRBJ1-5, with 8 bases aligning to TRBD1. CDR1 is MDHEN and CDR2 is SYDVKM in the germline V gene. The CDR3 has 15 amino acids. V lost 2 bases and J lost 6; bases outside the gene matches: 6. The CDR3 bases are TGTGCCAGCAGTTTAAGAGCAGGGGGCTTTCAGCCCCAGCATTTT. Residues: CASSLRAGGFQPQHF. The full variable domain, in which reference TRBV28 and TRBJ1-5 provide the parts outside the CDR3, is DVKVTQSSRYLVKRTGEKVFLECVQDMDHENMFWYRQDPGLGLRLIYFSYDVKMKEKGDIPEGYSVSREKKERFSLILESASTNQTSMYLCASSLRAGGFQPQHFGDGTRLSIL.

The genes are TRBV7-9 and TRBJ1-4, with a possible D match to TRBD1 (5 bases). The CDR3 is 13 amino acids. V lost 4 bases, J lost 10 bases, and 13 bases lay in between. CDR1 SEHNR and CDR2 FQNEAQ come from the germline V gene (reference sequence). CDR3 sequence: CASSSFAGPKLFF. The CDR3 DNA sequence: TGTGCCAGCAGCTCCTTCGCAGGGCCAAAACTGTTTTTT.

This clone has only one observation. J is TRBJ1-2 and V is TRBV10-2, with D hard to call. V was pared by 7 bases and J by 8 bases, with 11 bases between. Germline assignment: CDR1 WSHSY and CDR2 SAAADI. This CDR3 has 11 amino acids. This CDR3 reads CASMVSWGYTF. Here the CDR3 DNA reads TGCGCCAGCATGGTCAGCTGGGGCTACACCTTC.

The genes are TRBV30 and TRBJ2-7, with unresolved D. The CDR3 totals 13 residues. Per the germline V gene, CDR1 is GTSNPN and CDR2 is SVGIG (reference sequence). Trimming pared 1 base from V and 2 bases from J, leaving 9 bases between. Here the CDR3 reads CAWSAGSTYEQYF. The CDR3 DNA reads TGTGCCTGGAGTGCCGGGTCTACCTACGAGCAGTACTTC.

The table lists this clone with a count of one. The J gene is TRBJ2-1, the V gene TRBV7-8, with a tentative D call TRBD2 (5 bases). Germline CDR1 is SGHVS and CDR2 is FQNEAQ. Trimming shortened V by 4 bases and J by 5 bases, and 18 bases separated the two germline ends. The CDR3 loop spans 16 amino acids. In nucleotides, the CDR3 is TGTGCCAGCAGCTCTATACCTTGGGGAGTCGACAATGAGCAGTTCTTC. It encodes CASSSIPWGVDNEQFF.

The rearrangement uses TRBV6-5 and TRBJ2-7; D is perhaps TRBD1 (6 bases). The V end lost 6 bases, the J end lost 7 bases, and 22 bases lay between the germline ends. The length of the CDR3 is 15 residues. Germline CDR1 is MNHEY and CDR2 is SVGAGI. The CDR3 reads CASSRFSGAWEEQYF. CDR3 nucleotides: TGTGCCAGCAGCCGCTTTTCAGGGGCCTGGGAGGAGCAGTACTTC.

The chain is built from TRBV7-9 and TRBJ1-1, with D maybe TRBD1 (6 bases). V lost 6 bases and J lost 4, with 15 bases in between. The CDR3 covers 14 residues. Germline CDR1 is SEHNR and CDR2 is FQNEAQ (reference sequence). As DNA, the CDR3 is TGTGCCAGCAGAGAGAGGGGGGGTTTCACTGAAGCTTTCTTT. This gives the protein CASRERGGFTEAFF.

By sample fraction, this clone is large. The chain employs TRBV13 and TRBJ2-3, with D possibly matching TRBD1 (5 bases). The CDR3 covers 14 residues. CDR1 is PRHDT and CDR2 is FYEKMQ in the germline V gene (reference sequence). V shed 3 bases and J shed 6 bases, with 13 bases lying between them. As DNA, the CDR3 is TGTGCCAGCAGCTTGGGGCCCCCTGCGGATACGCAGTATTTT. It specifies CASSLGPPADTQYF.

This chain uses TRBV29-1 with TRBJ2-7, with D perhaps TRBD2 (5 bases). The V end lost 3 bases, the J end lost 2 bases, and 8 bases lay between the germline ends. CDR1 and CDR2 from the germline V gene are SQVTM and ANQGSEA. The CDR3 is 12 residues long. DNA for the CDR3: TGCAGCGTTGAGGACTGGACCTACGAGCAGTACTTC. This sequence encodes CSVEDWTYEQYF.

About this clone itself: Germline is not matched at one junction end, which may reflect a read error. The chain links TRBV2 to TRBJ2-3; 9 bases are shared with TRBD2. The length of the CDR3 is 15 residues. CDR1 SNHLY and CDR2 FYNNEI come from the germline V gene. The CDR3 DNA reads as TGTGCCAGCAGTGATCCCGGGACTAGCATAGATACGCAGTATTTT. Its protein is CASSDPGTSIDTQYF.

The V and J genes are TRBV9 and TRBJ2-1; D is unresolved. Germline CDR1 and CDR2: SGDLS and YYNGEE. CDR3 size: 15 residues. V lost 3 bases and J 2 bases, leaving 12 bases between the germline ends. In nucleotides, the CDR3 is TGTGCCAGCAGCGCACAGCGCGGTGCCTACAATGAGCAGTTCTTC. Translation gives CASSAQRGAYNEQFF.

This chain links TRBV27 with TRBJ2-7; 11 bases match TRBD2. This CDR3 spans 16 amino acids. V shed 3 bases, J shed 0 bases, and the junction held 4 bases outside the gene matches. Per the germline V gene, CDR1 is MNHEY and CDR2 is SMNVEV (reference sequence). CDR3 bases: TGTGCCAGCAGTTTGTCCGGGACTAGCGGCTCCTACGAGCAGTACTTC. It encodes CASSLSGTSGSYEQYF.

The rearrangement links TRBV7-3 to TRBJ1-4; 8 nucleotides line up with TRBD1. V trimming: 5 bases; J trimming: 5 bases; junction bases outside the gene matches: 7. Germline values: CDR1 SGHTA, CDR2 FQGTGA. The CDR3 sequence is 15 residues long. The DNA of the CDR3 is TGTGCCAGCAGCCCCGGACAGGGACAAAATGAAAAACTGTTTTTT. Amino acid sequence: CASSPGQGQNEKLFF.

This clone has just a few counts. The V call is TRBV29-1, the J call TRBJ2-7, with a tentative D call TRBD2 (5 bases). Germline V CDR1 and CDR2: SQVTM, ANQGSEA. Trimming removed 3 bases from V and 5 bases from J, with 14 bases in between. The CDR3 has 13 amino acids. CDR3 region: CSVDEGTGHEQYF. CDR3 nucleotide sequence: TGCAGCGTTGACGAGGGAACCGGGCACGAGCAGTACTTC.

The rearrangement uses TRBV6-5 and TRBJ2-7; 10 bases line up with TRBD2. CDR1 and CDR2 from the germline V gene are MNHEY and SVGAGI. V gave up 8 bases and J gave up 3 bases; unmatched junction bases: 10. CDR3 length: 15 residues. The CDR3 bases are TGTGCCAGCCGTCGCGTAACTAGCGGGATCTACGAGCAGTACTTC. It translates to CASRRVTSGIYEQYF.

The chain joins TRBV4-1 to TRBJ2-5, with D tentatively TRBD2 (6 bases). This CDR3 contains 15 residues. V shed 1 base and J shed 1 base, with 10 bases lying between them. Germline V gene lookup returns CDR1 MGHRA and CDR2 YSYEKL. The CDR3 DNA sequence: TGCGCCAGCAGCCAAGGTAATAGCGGCCAAGAGACCCAGTACTTC. Translation gives CASSQGNSGQETQYF.

This sequence joins TRBV7-3 and TRBJ2-3, with 9 bases lining up with TRBD1. The CDR3 length is 14 residues. The V and J ends lost 3 bases and 5 bases, in that order; junction bases with no gene match: 3. Germline V gives CDR1 SGHTA, CDR2 FQGTGA. This CDR3 reads CASSLGQGEDTQYF. For the CDR3, the DNA is TGTGCCAGCAGCTTGGGACAGGGTGAAGATACGCAGTATTTT.

This clone was observed once. This sequence joins TRBV7-2 and TRBJ2-3; 12 bases match TRBD2. With V trimmed by 4 bases and J by 6 bases, 5 bases remained unmatched. CDR1 SGHTA and CDR2 FQGNSA come from the germline V gene. The CDR3 has 15 amino acids. The CDR3 nucleotides read TGTGCCAGCAGCTCGACTAGCGGGGGCTGGGATACGCAGTATTTT. Amino acids: CASSSTSGGWDTQYF.

This clone occurred a few times. The rearrangement joins TRBV6-5 to TRBJ1-2, with D possibly TRBD1 on 5 matching bases. The V end lost 4 bases, the J end lost 8 bases, and 14 bases lay between the germline ends. This CDR3 spans 13 amino acids. Germline V gene data show CDR1 as MNHEY and CDR2 as SVGAGI. CDR3 bases: TGTGCCAGCAGTTCTTCAGGGTTGGTAGGCTACACCTTC. It is translated as CASSSSGLVGYTF.

The V gene is TRBV10-2, the J gene TRBJ2-3; D not certain. Germline V CDR1 and CDR2: WSHSY, SAAADI. The CDR3 consists of 10 residues. Trimming took off 8 bases at V and 6 bases at J, with 6 bases between the two ends. Written as DNA, the CDR3 is TGCGCCAGCTTCGCTGATACGCAGTATTTT. Amino acids: CASFADTQYF.

The V and J genes are TRBV27 and TRBJ2-3; unclear D gene. The V and J ends lost 2 bases and 4 bases respectively, with 10 bases between them. CDR3 length equals 14 residues. The germline gives CDR1 MNHEY, CDR2 SMNVEV (reference sequence). The CDR3 protein is CASSLRASSDTQYF. CDR3 sequence (DNA): TGTGCCAGCAGTTTAAGAGCATCCTCAGATACGCAGTATTTT.

The V call is TRBV6-6, the J call TRBJ1-2; 8 bases are a match to TRBD1. The CDR3 is 16 residues long. J gave up 2 bases and V 2 bases, and 7 bases lay outside the gene matches. CDR1 is MNHNY, CDR2 SVGAGI, per germline (reference sequence). CDR3 amino acids: CASSYPEDRENYGYTF. The CDR3, as DNA: TGTGCCAGCAGTTACCCAGAGGACAGGGAGAACTATGGCTACACCTTC.

The chain carries TRBV7-6 and TRBJ2-1; D perhaps matches TRBD1 (6 bases). CDR3 length equals 13 residues. V dropped 1 base and J dropped 10 bases, with 11 bases sitting between them. Germline-derived CDR1 and CDR2 are SGHVS and FNYEAQ. The CDR3 here is CASSLGQGKEQFF. CDR3 bases: TGTGCCAGCAGCTTAGGGCAGGGGAAGGAGCAGTTCTTC. Filled out from reference TRBV7-6 and TRBJ2-1, the complete variable domain reads GAGVSQSPRYKVTKRGQDVALRCDPISGHVSLYWYRQALGQGPEFLTYFNYEAQQDKSGLPNDRFSAERPEGSISTLTIQRTEQRDSAMYRCASSLGQGKEQFFGPGTRLTVL.

CDR3 DNA sequence: TGTGCCAGCAGTTCCTCCCGTCGGCTAGCGGTCGAATCTAGCACAGATACGCAGTATTTT. The encoded protein is CASSSSRRLAVESSTDTQYF. The chain has TRBV28 and TRBJ2-3, with 7 positions matching TRBD2. This CDR3 is 20 amino acids long. CDR1 and CDR2 (germline): MDHEN, SYDVKM. Unmatched junction bases numbered 19, after V lost 4 bases and J lost 0 bases.